The 17 T cell receptor beta chains presented below share a single source sample, sequenced in a study of OX40 agonist ivuxolimab in advanced cancers. Clones were sequenced by immunoSEQ multiplex PCR, and TCRdb holds only the in-frame ones, with some missing. The top ten hold just over 0.3% of the sample, which has 150,000 to 170,000 clones, around 94% seen once. Sequences were derived from CD4+ or CD8+ T cells sorted from blood, sampled in a trial of the OX40 agonist ivuxolimab. These receptors were collected from an adult with an advanced solid tumor such as melanoma, head and neck, liver or kidney cancer.

The chain joins TRBV9 to TRBJ2-1; 10 bases are a match to TRBD2. This CDR3 has 15 residues. Germline assignment: CDR1 SGDLS and CDR2 YYNGEE. V was pared by 3 bases and J by 8 bases, with 8 bases of the junction left unmatched. The CDR3 nucleotides are TGTGCCAGCAGCGCCTCTAGCGGGAGTTGGGATGAGCAGTTCTTC. It yields the protein CASSASSGSWDEQFF.

The chain uses TRBV18 and TRBJ1-3, with TRBD1 identical over 9 bases. Germline values: CDR1 KGHSH, CDR2 LQKENI. V lost 2 bases to trimming and J lost 7 bases; unmatched junction nucleotides: 9. The CDR3 contains 16 residues. Here the CDR3 DNA reads TGTGCCAGCTCACCAACCGGGACAGGGTTAGGCAACACCATATATTTT. Encoded protein: CASSPTGTGLGNTIYF.

V usage is TRBV28 and J usage is TRBJ1-5, with D perhaps matching TRBD1 (5 bases). The germline V gene has CDR1 MDHEN and CDR2 SYDVKM. The CDR3 totals 15 residues. V was shortened by 7 bases and J by 7 bases, with 20 bases between the two germline ends. Here the CDR3 DNA reads TGTGCCAGCACGCGTGGGGGGGGGACGGGCCAGCCCCAGCATTTT. Encoded protein: CASTRGGGTGQPQHF.

This clone was detected once. The chain links TRBV7-2 to TRBJ1-6; possibly TRBD1 for D (5 bases). Trimming stripped 5 bases from V and 0 bases from J, with 14 bases between. This CDR3 comprises 17 residues. Germline CDR1 SGHTA, CDR2 FQGNSA. This chain's CDR3 is CASSRGVPSSYNSPLHF. DNA for the CDR3: TGTGCCAGCAGCCGGGGGGTCCCCAGCTCCTATAATTCACCCCTCCACTTT.

The V and J genes are TRBV14 and TRBJ1-1; D is unclear. V lost 1 base and J lost 4, with 13 bases in between. CDR1 and CDR2 (germline): SGHDN, FVKESK. The CDR3 has 15 residues. The CDR3 DNA follows: TGTGCCAGCAGCCAAGGGAGGGTTTGGGGCACTGAAGCTTTCTTT. The encoded protein is CASSQGRVWGTEAFF.

The chain is built from TRBV9 and TRBJ2-5, with TRBD1 matching 8 bases. The ends lost 3 bases at V and 4 bases at J; junction bases unmatched: 11. Per germline, CDR1 SGDLS and CDR2 YYNGEE. CDR3 length equals 16 residues. The CDR3 nucleotides are TGTGCCAGCAGCGCCTGGGGGCAGGGGGCTCGAGAGACCCAGTACTTC. This gives the protein CASSAWGQGARETQYF.

This chain joins TRBV2 and TRBJ2-3; D unclear. Trimming removed 8 bases from V and 2 bases from J, with 8 bases in between. CDR1 SNHLY and CDR2 FYNNEI come from the germline V gene. CDR3 size: 12 residues. In nucleotides, the CDR3 is TGTGCCAGCCTGAGACTCACAGATACGCAGTATTTT. It translates to CASLRLTDTQYF.

The V call is TRBV7-2, the J call TRBJ1-1; no clear D gene. CDR1 SGHTA and CDR2 FQGNSA come from the germline V gene. The CDR3 consists of 14 residues. Trimming took 5 bases from V and 0 from J, leaving 10 bases between them. The CDR3: CASSPDVMNTEAFF. The CDR3 DNA reads TGTGCCAGCAGCCCGGACGTAATGAACACTGAAGCTTTCTTT.

This chain connects TRBV18 to TRBJ1-2, with TRBD1 matching 7 bases. CDR1 is KGHSH and CDR2 is LQKENI in the germline V gene. This CDR3 has 16 amino acids. V lost 1 base and J lost 4; bases outside the gene matches: 9. The CDR3 nucleotides are TGTGCCAGCTCACCACTCGAGACAGGGTACGGCTATGGCTACACCTTC. It is translated as CASSPLETGYGYGYTF.

The CDR3 reads CASSLVRANPSTDTQYF. The CDR3 DNA is TGTGCCAGCAGCTTAGTCAGGGCTAACCCTAGCACAGATACGCAGTATTTT. This chain connects TRBV7-2 to TRBJ2-3; D is possibly TRBD1 (5 bases). This CDR3 contains 17 residues. V was trimmed by 1 base and J by 0 bases, leaving 14 bases between them. Germline CDR1 SGHTA, CDR2 FQGNSA.

This chain links TRBV4-3 with TRBJ2-5, with D perhaps TRBD2 (5 bases). V lost 0 bases, J lost 1 base, and 9 bases lay in between. Germline lookup yields CDR1 LGHNA and CDR2 YSLEER. The CDR3 extends over 15 amino acids. CDR3 sequence reads: CASSQDWAGQETQYF. CDR3 DNA: TGCGCCAGCAGCCAAGATTGGGCGGGCCAAGAGACCCAGTACTTC.

V usage is TRBV14 and J usage is TRBJ2-3; maybe TRBD1 (6 bases). V was trimmed by 1 base and J by 1 base, leaving 18 bases between them. This CDR3 spans 18 amino acids. From germline, CDR1 is SGHDN and CDR2 FVKESK. In DNA, the CDR3 is TGTGCCAGCAGCCAAGTTCCTCCTACAGGGTGGGGCACAGATACGCAGTATTTT. Residues: CASSQVPPTGWGTDTQYF. The whole variable domain, remainder taken from reference TRBV14 and TRBJ2-3, is EAGVTQFPSHSVIEKGQTVTLRCDPISGHDNLYWYRRVMGKEIKFLLHFVKESKQDESGMPNNRFLAERTGGTYSTLKVQPAELEDSGVYFCASSQVPPTGWGTDTQYFGPGTRLTVL.

The gene calls are TRBV19 and TRBJ1-2, with D perhaps TRBD1 (6 bases). CDR1 and CDR2 (germline): LNHDA, SQIVND (reference sequence). There are 14 residues in the CDR3. V was cut by 7 bases and J by 0 bases, with 12 bases left in between. CDR3 protein: CASTKGQTNYGYTF. As DNA, the CDR3 is TGTGCCAGTACCAAAGGACAGACTAACTATGGCTACACCTTC.

The chain combines TRBV28 with TRBJ1-2; D is possibly TRBD1 (5 bases). The length of the CDR3 is 15 residues. V was shortened by 5 bases and J by 4 bases, with 17 bases between the two germline ends. Germline V gene lookup returns CDR1 MDHEN and CDR2 SYDVKM. The CDR3 DNA reads TGTGCCAGCAGTCTGGGGGGGGGACTACCCTATGGCTACACCTTC. The encoded protein is CASSLGGGLPYGYTF.

The chain couples TRBV14 to TRBJ2-1; 16 nucleotides agree with TRBD2. There are 16 residues in the CDR3. The germline gives CDR1 SGHDN, CDR2 FVKESK. Trimming took 4 bases from V and 9 from J; bases not matched to a gene: 6. The CDR3 coding sequence is TGTGCCAGCAGCCCGGGACTAGCGGGGGGGCGCATTGAGCAGTTCTTC. This translates into CASSPGLAGGRIEQFF.

The chain links TRBV12-5 to TRBJ2-1; 7 positions match TRBD1. Germline CDR1 LGHNT, CDR2 FRNRAP. The CDR3 is 16 residues long. J lost 3 bases, V lost 5 bases, and 10 bases had no gene match. CDR3 nucleotide sequence: TGTGCTAGTGGTATTTACAGGGGAGAAGTCTACAATGAGCAGTTCTTC. This translates into CASGIYRGEVYNEQFF.

For this clone: An end of the junction does not agree with germline; a read error may underlie this. The chain recombines TRBV19 with TRBJ1-1, with a tentative D call TRBD1 (6 bases). This CDR3 has 11 residues. Looked up from germline, CDR1 is LNHDA and CDR2 is SQIVND (reference sequence). The CDR3 nucleotides are TGTGCCAGTAGTACTGGGGGGGGCATAAAGTTT. As protein: CASSTGGGIKF.